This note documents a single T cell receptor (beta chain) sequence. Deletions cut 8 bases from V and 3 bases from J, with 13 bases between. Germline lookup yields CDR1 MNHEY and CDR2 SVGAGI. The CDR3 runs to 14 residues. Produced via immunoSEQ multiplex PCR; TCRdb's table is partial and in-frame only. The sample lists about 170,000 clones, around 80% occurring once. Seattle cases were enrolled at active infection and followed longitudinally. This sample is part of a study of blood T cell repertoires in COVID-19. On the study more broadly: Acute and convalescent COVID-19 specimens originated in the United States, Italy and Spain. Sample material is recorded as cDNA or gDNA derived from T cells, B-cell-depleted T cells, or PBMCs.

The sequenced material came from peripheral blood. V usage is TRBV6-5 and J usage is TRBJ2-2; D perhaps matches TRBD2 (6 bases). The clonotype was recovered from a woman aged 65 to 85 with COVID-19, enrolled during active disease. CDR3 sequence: CASATLADTGELFF. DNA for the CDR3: TGTGCCAGCGCAACCTTAGCGGACACCGGGGAGCTGTTTTTT.